This paragraph reports one T cell receptor (beta chain). The same CDR3 can be traced to other DNA sequences in this sample. The data stem from a study of shared clonotypes between healthy human individuals. Nashville, Tennessee was home to all donors, who were Caucasian adults. TCRdb keeps only in-frame clones here, not all; method: immunoSEQ multiplex PCR. The sample lists about 2 million clones, roughly 94% occurring once. Germline values: CDR1 WNHNN, CDR2 SYGVQD (reference sequence). Trimming stripped 0 bases from V and 4 bases from J, with 4 bases between. The CDR3 is 13 residues long. This rearrangement joins TRBV10-1 to TRBJ1-5, with D uncertain. The receptor comes from a man aged 18-30 years in good health. The sequenced material came from naive CD4+ T cells sorted from blood. Noted subset: CD45RA+ positively selected. CDR3 DNA sequence: TGCGCCAGCAGTGAGTCTCTTAATCAGCCCCAGCATTTT. Protein: CASSESLNQPQHF.